The text below deals with one T cell receptor (beta chain). The junction and the germline gene differ at one end; a read error may be behind it. Germline CDR1 and CDR2: LGHNT and FRNRAP. This CDR3 region has 15 residues. This specimen belongs to a study of shared T cell receptors in the human thymus. Repertoires were generated with immunoSEQ multiplex PCR, while TCRdb's copy carries only in-frame clones and drops some. The sample has over 650,000 clones; about 90% are singletons. This sample was shared with a second study, whose subject was human thymus T cells. That source reports: Highly overlapping thymic repertoires in unrelated individuals were reported by related research.

Sequencing was performed on thymocytes. This receptor was obtained from a boy in the first two years of life with a congenital heart defect. This chain uses TRBV12-5 with TRBJ2-7; 13 nucleotides match TRBD2. The CDR3 DNA sequence: TGTGCTACGAAACTAGCGGGAGGGCCCTCCCACGAGCAGTACTTC. Its translation is CATKLAGGPSHEQYF.